This TCR beta chain was captured in a study of technical replicates of blood from several donors. Assay used: immunoSEQ multiplex PCR; TCRdb lists only in-frame clones, some missing. Altogether about 97,000 clones are present, 95% to 97% being singletons, with the ten largest covering less than 0.45%. The CDR3 loop spans 15 amino acids. CDR1 is MGHRA, CDR2 YSYEKL, per germline. Trimming took 3 bases from V and 3 from J, leaving 15 bases between them. The sequencing sample was made of T cells isolated from PBMCs. The TCR originated in a human donor in good health. The rearrangement uses TRBV4-1 and TRBJ2-7; tentatively, D is TRBD1 (5 bases). CDR3 nucleotides: TGCGCCAGCAGCCACCGGGTCTCAGGGTTCTACGAGCAGTACTTC. This encodes CASSHRVSGFYEQYF.